This TCR beta chain appears in the sequencing data of a study of blood T cell repertoires in COVID-19 (dated by TCRdb to 2018 to 2020). Broadly, across the study: The collaborator samples originated in the United States, Italy and Spain and spanned the acute and convalescent phases of COVID-19. The prospective study material was composed of cDNA or gDNA derived from T cells, B-cell-depleted T cells, or PBMCs. Deeply sampled blood TCRbeta repertoires from subjects exposed to, actively infected with, or recovered from COVID-19 were included in the dataset. The repertoires were made available in a free public database intended to serve as a resource for research on the immune response to SARS-CoV-2. Samples came from the ongoing ImmuneRACE study (first 160 participants) plus 1,254 subjects from 6 global collaborators. A de-identified subject ID, COVID-19 status, age in years and sex were almost always included in the sample metadata. Where available, HLA class I and class II types were obtained from metadata supplied by the sample provider rather than from assay-based typing. General conclusions and limits of the study: How much clinical and demographic metadata was included differed by source and by participant, and the metadata was provided uncurated.

TCRbeta CDR3 regions were amplified from genomic DNA using the immunoSEQ Assay, a bias-controlled multiplex PCR. In the paper's pipeline: Within the assay, amplification of reference gene primers was used to estimate how many nucleated cells each sample contained. To quantify the absolute abundance of each unique TCRbeta CDR3 rearrangement, sequence reads were collapsed and filtered. For each sample, productive Simpson clonality was calculated as the square root of Simpson's diversity index across productive rearrangements. TCRdb took this table from immuneACCESS and kept in-frame rearrangements with V and J called. Such tables lack part of the clones; where checked against another copy, unresolved V genes explain under half of the gap, and the rest is unexplained. V and J calls and clone size are given by that table; D and trimming were obtained from the DNA. The sample table lists under 300,000 clones, roughly 80% of them with a count of one. Of the sample, about 6.3% falls within the top ten clones.

Collaborating institutions collected whole blood in K2EDTA tubes following their own protocols. For TCRbeta analysis, collaborators shipped samples in one of three forms: frozen whole blood, isolated PBMCs, or DNA extracted from either of those sample types. To note about this clone: Its binding antigen is unknown. No clone much larger than this one lies a single base away; base qualities are absent.

The CDR3 goes from the cysteine to the phenylalanine over 16 residues. The kept DNA is CDR3 alone, 48 bases in frame from the first base. This TCR was recovered from a woman aged 60-75 years with active or convalescent COVID-19. Rearrangement joined TRBV21-1 to TRBJ1-4. TRBV21-1 is a pseudogene segment. Input material: peripheral blood. This receptor has the CDR3 CASSKGWGDPNEKLFF. Read as DNA, the sequence is TGTGCCAGCAGCAAAGGGTGGGGGGATCCTAATGAAAAACTGTTTTTT.